One sample yielded the 21 T cell receptor beta chains listed below, sequenced in a study of T cells in tumors after PD-1 blockade. Sequenced by immunoSEQ multiplex PCR; TCRdb stores in-frame clones only, minus some. The table has roughly 8,000 clones, about 68% seen once. Sample: tumor tissue, taken after anti-PD-1 treatment. The receptor source for this set is a human donor with basal cell carcinoma.

Turning to this clone: A read error may produce the germline difference seen at one junction end. The rearrangement uses TRBV6-1 and TRBJ1-6, with TRBD1 matching 8 bases. The CDR3 sequence is 16 residues long. From germline, CDR1 is MNHNS and CDR2 SASEGT. The CDR3 loop is CANSDAWTGYNSPLHF. CDR3 nucleotides: TGTGCCAACAGTGATGCTTGGACAGGGTATAATTCACCCCTCCACTTT.

The CDR3 DNA is TGCGCCAGCAGCTTGTCTGGAGGGTCGGAGTGGTATTTT. Translated: CASSLSGGSEWYF. V is TRBV5-1 and J is TRBJ2-3; D perhaps matches TRBD2 (6 bases). The CDR3 contains 13 residues. Looked up from germline, CDR1 is SGHRS and CDR2 is YFSETQ. V lost 1 base to trimming and J lost 14 bases, with 17 bases between them.

The chain uses TRBV19 and TRBJ2-1; no firm D call. Germline CDR1 LNHDA, CDR2 SQIVND (reference sequence). V lost 1 base to trimming and J lost 5 bases, with 9 bases between them. This CDR3 is built from 14 residues. The CDR3 region has the DNA TGTGCCAGTAGTATAGCTGGCCTTAACAATGAGCAGTTCTTC. Its protein is CASSIAGLNNEQFF.

This clone is large (0.1 to 1%) by share. The chain has TRBV28 and TRBJ1-1; 9 bases align to TRBD1. Trimming took 6 bases from V and 8 from J; bases not matched to a gene: 7. CDR3 length: 13 residues. Germline V gives CDR1 MDHEN, CDR2 SYDVKM. The CDR3 protein is CASSRDRVTEAFF. Here the CDR3 DNA reads TGTGCCAGCAGCCGGGACAGGGTCACCGAAGCTTTCTTT. The entire variable domain, with the rest obtained from reference TRBV28 and TRBJ1-1, is as follows: DVKVTQSSRYLVKRTGEKVFLECVQDMDHENMFWYRQDPGLGLRLIYFSYDVKMKEKGDIPEGYSVSREKKERFSLILESASTNQTSMYLCASSRDRVTEAFFGQGTRLTVV.

This clone was seen a handful of times. This chain connects TRBV18 to TRBJ2-5, with TRBD2 matching 7 bases. The CDR3 is 13 residues long. Germline CDR1 reads KGHSH; CDR2 reads LQKENI. V dropped 3 bases and J dropped 5; count of bases not matched to a gene: 3. The CDR3 is CASSPRGGETQYF. CDR3 bases: TGTGCCAGCTCACCGAGGGGAGGGGAGACCCAGTACTTC.

Only a few counts were recorded for this clone. V gene TRBV5-1 combines with J gene TRBJ2-1; 9 bases map to TRBD1. This CDR3 region has 15 residues. V lost 3 bases to trimming and J lost 4 bases; unmatched junction nucleotides: 5. Germline CDR1 SGHRS, CDR2 YFSETQ. The CDR3, as DNA: TGCGCCAGCAGCTCACAGGGGGCTTTTTACAATGAGCAGTTCTTC. Amino acids: CASSSQGAFYNEQFF. Full variable domain (outside the CDR3, taken from reference TRBV5-1 and TRBJ2-1): KAGVTQTPRYLIKTRGQQVTLSCSPISGHRSVSWYQQTPGQGLQFLFEYFSETQRNKGNFPGRFSGRQFSNSRSEMNVSTLELGDSALYLCASSSQGAFYNEQFFGPGTRLTVL.

The rearrangement links TRBV7-2 to TRBJ1-5; the D is unclear. This CDR3 has 14 residues. The germline V gene encodes CDR1 SGHTA and CDR2 FQGNSA. V lost 4 bases and J lost 6, with 13 bases in between. This CDR3 reads CASSSSGSSQPQHF. The CDR3 nucleotides read TGTGCCAGCAGCTCGTCGGGGTCAAGTCAGCCCCAGCATTTT.

This clone was seen a few times. The rearrangement links TRBV25-1 to TRBJ1-2; no clear D. Trimming took 3 bases from V and 4 from J, leaving 15 bases between them. Germline CDR1 MGHDK, CDR2 SYGVNS. The CDR3 runs to 15 residues. The CDR3 here is CASSEPGPRGYGYTF. Written as DNA, the CDR3 is TGTGCCAGCAGTGAGCCGGGCCCTCGTGGCTATGGCTACACCTTC.

This clone was recorded only once. The rearrangement joins TRBV14 to TRBJ2-7, with 11 bases aligning to TRBD2. The germline CDR1 and CDR2 sequences are SGHDN and FVKESK. The CDR3 is 16 residues long. Trimming cost V 4 bases and J 1 base; bases outside gene matches: 6. The CDR3 is CASSLGLAELSYEQYF. CDR3 coding DNA: TGTGCCAGCAGCCTGGGACTAGCGGAACTTTCCTACGAGCAGTACTTC.

V is TRBV7-9 and J is TRBJ2-7, with D perhaps matching TRBD1 (5 bases). V shed 7 bases and J shed 3 bases, with 16 bases lying between them. CDR1 SEHNR and CDR2 FQNEAQ come from the germline V gene (reference sequence). The CDR3 contains 14 residues. The CDR3 is CASTTDSKRYEQYF. CDR3 DNA sequence: TGTGCCAGCACCACAGACAGCAAACGCTACGAGCAGTACTTC. Variable domain in full (rest from reference TRBV7-9 and TRBJ2-7): DTGVSQNPRHKITKRGQNVTFRCDPISEHNRLYWYRQTLGQGPEFLTYFQNEAQLEKSRLLSDRFSAERPKGSFSTLEIQRTEQGDSAMYLCASTTDSKRYEQYFGPGTRLTVT.

The chain uses TRBV4-1 and TRBJ1-3; D is unclear. Germline-derived CDR1 and CDR2 are MGHRA and YSYEKL. The CDR3 is made up of 17 amino acids. V was cut by 3 bases and J by 4 bases, with 19 bases left in between. The CDR3 loop is CASSQESRTLRGNTIYF. The CDR3 DNA sequence: TGCGCCAGCAGCCAGGAATCGCGGACTCTCAGAGGAAACACCATATATTTT.

The chain is built from TRBV2 and TRBJ2-1; TRBD1 aligns across 9 bases. The V gene's germline CDR1 is SNHLY and CDR2 FYNNEI. The CDR3 is made up of 18 amino acids. The V and J ends lost 10 bases and 7 bases, in that order; junction bases with no gene match: 23. CDR3: CATSRRASGQGVSNEQFF. The CDR3, as DNA: TGTGCCACCAGCCGGCGTGCCTCGGGACAGGGTGTTTCAAATGAGCAGTTCTTC.

The chain uses TRBV20-1 and TRBJ2-5, with 8 bases fitting TRBD1. The J call may be faulty, since TRBJ2-7 better matches the DNA end. Germline assignment: CDR1 DFQATT and CDR2 SNEGSKA (reference sequence). The CDR3 loop spans 13 amino acids. The CDR3 loop reads CSAIETGAYEQYF. The CDR3 DNA reads as TGCAGTGCTATTGAGACAGGGGCGTACGAGCAGTACTTC.

The chain links TRBV19 to TRBJ2-5; unclear D gene. CDR1 and CDR2 from the germline V gene are LNHDA and SQIVND (reference sequence). The CDR3 is 12 residues long. Here the CDR3 reads CAVGRFQETQYF. The CDR3 coding sequence is TGTGCTGTAGGTCGGTTCCAAGAGACCCAGTACTTC.

This clone was seen a few times. This chain uses TRBV9 with TRBJ2-7; 10 bases align to TRBD1. Germline V gene data show CDR1 as SGDLS and CDR2 as YYNGEE. CDR3 length equals 15 residues. Germline trimming cut 3 bases from V and 6 bases from J; bases unmatched to any gene: 9. The CDR3 bases are TGTGCCAGCAGCGGCCGGGACAGGGGCGTATCCGAGCAGTACTTC. It translates to CASSGRDRGVSEQYF.

The CDR3 nucleotides are TGCGCCAGCAGCCAAGTTCAGGGAGATGGCTACACCTTC. This codes for CASSQVQGDGYTF. The V and J genes are TRBV4-1 and TRBJ1-2; D may be TRBD1 (5 bases). From germline, CDR1 is MGHRA and CDR2 YSYEKL. The CDR3 is 13 residues long. Trimming shortened V by 1 base and J by 6 bases, and 9 bases separated the two germline ends.

This clone was recorded a few times. The J gene is TRBJ2-4, the V gene TRBV2, with TRBD2 as a possible D gene (5 bases). The CDR3 runs 13 residues. V shed 4 bases and J shed 1 base, with 5 bases lying between them. Germline-derived CDR1 and CDR2 are SNHLY and FYNNEI. CDR3 region: CASSGGAKNIQYF. The CDR3 DNA follows: TGTGCCAGCAGTGGAGGGGCCAAAAACATTCAGTACTTC.

The CDR3 bases are TGCGCCAGCAGTGTTGGACAGGGTCGGACCGGGGAGCTGTTTTTT. It encodes CASSVGQGRTGELFF. This chain joins TRBV10-2 and TRBJ2-2, with 8 positions matching TRBD1. The CDR3 extends over 15 amino acids. Per germline, CDR1 WSHSY and CDR2 SAAADI. The trim removed 4 bases at V and 5 bases at J, leaving 6 bases unmatched.

This chain uses TRBV7-9 with TRBJ1-2; tentatively, D is TRBD1 (6 bases). This CDR3 is 13 amino acids long. V was cut by 5 bases and J by 8 bases, with 15 bases left in between. CDR1 is SEHNR, CDR2 FQNEAQ, per germline (reference sequence). The CDR3 DNA sequence: TGTGCCAGCAGCCGGGACGGGGGGCTCGGCTACACCTTC. Protein: CASSRDGGLGYTF.

The V and J genes are TRBV9 and TRBJ1-1, with D perhaps matching TRBD1 (5 bases). Trimming left V 8 bases short and J 8 bases short, with 19 bases between. Germline CDR1 reads SGDLS; CDR2 reads YYNGEE. The CDR3 sequence is 13 residues long. As DNA, the CDR3 is TGTGCCAGAAGGGAAGGAGGGGAGCTAGAAGCTTTCTTT. The encoded protein is CARREGGELEAFF.

This sequence joins TRBV2 and TRBJ2-1; 7 bases are shared with TRBD1. Per germline, CDR1 SNHLY and CDR2 FYNNEI. The CDR3 has 16 amino acids. The ends lost 8 bases at V and 2 bases at J; junction bases unmatched: 12. The CDR3 protein is CASRPQGPYPYNEQFF. The CDR3 DNA follows: TGTGCCAGCCGCCCACAGGGGCCATACCCCTACAATGAGCAGTTCTTC. Full variable domain (outside the CDR3, taken from reference TRBV2 and TRBJ2-1): EPEVTQTPSHQVTQMGQEVILRCVPISNHLYFYWYRQILGQKVEFLVSFYNNEISEKSEIFDDQFSVERPDGSNFTLKIRSTKLEDSAMYFCASRPQGPYPYNEQFFGPGTRLTVL.